These 2 T cell receptor beta chains share one sample of origin, sequenced in a study of cytomegalovirus exposure and HLA in healthy donors. The PCR had 60 Vbeta and 13 Jbeta primers. Repertoires were generated with immunoSEQ multiplex PCR, while TCRdb's copy carries only in-frame clones and drops some. The sample has about 110,000 clones; approximately 70% are singletons. The sample comprised PBMCs. The receptors here all came from an older woman in good health and CMV-seropositive.

This clone was seen a few times. V and J are TRBV10-1 and TRBJ2-1; 7 nucleotides align to TRBD2. Germline trimming cut 4 bases from V and 7 bases from J; bases unmatched to any gene: 10. Looked up from germline, CDR1 is WNHNN and CDR2 is SYGVQD (reference sequence). This CDR3 region has 15 residues. This CDR3 reads CASSASAGRGNEQFF. The CDR3 DNA is TGCGCCAGCAGTGCGTCAGCGGGGCGGGGGAATGAGCAGTTCTTC.

The chain couples TRBV9 to TRBJ2-3, with D possibly being TRBD1 (6 bases). Between the trimmed V and J ends, which lost 0 bases and 8 bases, there was a span of 16 bases. The CDR3 extends over 15 amino acids. Germline assignment: CDR1 SGDLS and CDR2 YYNGEE. CDR3 region: CASSVVESLQGTQYF. CDR3 DNA: TGTGCCAGCAGCGTAGTTGAGTCCCTACAGGGTACGCAGTATTTT.